This entry describes one T cell receptor beta chain. This entry is derived from a study of shared clonotypes between healthy human individuals. Naive CD8 cells lacked CD45RO and underwent positive selection for CCR7, leaving out terminally differentiated effector memory CD45RA+ cells. The protocol was immunoSEQ multiplex PCR, while the TCRdb copy is restricted to in-frame clones and leaves out a portion. Of about 680,000 clones in the sample, approximately 90% were seen once. The V and J ends lost 2 bases and 0 bases respectively, with 8 bases between them. CDR1 and CDR2 (germline): MGHRA, YSYEKL. The CDR3 is 15 amino acids.

The chain has TRBV4-1 and TRBJ1-5, with a possible D match to TRBD1 (5 bases). What was sequenced was naive CD8+ T cells sorted from blood. This receptor was identified in a man aged 30 to 45 in good health. The CDR3 DNA reads TGCGCCAGCAGCCAAACACAGGCTAGCAATCAGCCCCAGCATTTT. This encodes CASSQTQASNQPQHF.